This TCR beta chain was recovered during a study of HIV-infected patients and healthy controls. One entry per CDR3 protein results from TCRdb running MiXCR on the 5' RACE reads. The sample yields about 67,000 distinct CDR3 sequences, about 16% seen once. This clonotype appeared many times. The CDR3 extends over 14 amino acids. V gave up 6 bases and J gave up 7 bases, with 18 bases separating them. Germline CDR1 reads MDHEN; CDR2 reads SYDVKM. V is TRBV28 and J is TRBJ1-2; TRBD1 might be the D (6 bases). This receptor was obtained from a human donor in good health. The sequenced material came from CD4+ T cells from blood. CDR3 nucleotides: TGTGCCAGCAGAGTAGGGTCGGGCAGGGGTGGCTACACCTTC. It yields the protein CASRVGSGRGGYTF.